A selection of T cell receptor beta chains follows, all from one sample in a study of blood T cell repertoires in COVID-19. Some clones are missing from TCRdb's copy, which holds only in-frame ones; the method was immunoSEQ multiplex PCR. Among 200,000 to 250,000 clones listed, 75% to 90% were seen once. Input material: peripheral blood. Receptors originate from a middle-aged woman with acute or convalescent COVID-19. Both conserved end residues are part of each CDR3. A D gene is named only where the DNA matches it firmly. Expanded clones are given a class, and other clones once, few, many or no size at all.

V gene: TRBV7-8
J gene: TRBJ2-5
clone size: .
D gene: TRBD2
CDR3 length: 15
CDR3 DNA: TGTGCCAGCAGCTTAGCAGGGAGGGAATGGGAGACCCAGTACTTC
CDR3 protein: CASSLAGREWETQYF

V gene: TRBV14
J gene: TRBJ2-1
clone size: .
D gene: TRBD2
CDR3 length: 16
CDR3 DNA: TGTGCCAGCAGCCAAGTAGGCGGGGGGCCGGTTGGTGAGCAGTTCTTC
CDR3 protein: CASSQVGGGPVGEQFF

V gene: TRBV4-1
J gene: TRBJ1-2
clone size: .
D gene: .
CDR3 length: 16
CDR3 DNA: TGCGCCAGCAGCCAATCCCCTCCCGGGACAATCTATGGCTACACCTTC
CDR3 protein: CASSQSPPGTIYGYTF

V gene: TRBV24-1
J gene: TRBJ1-5
clone size: .
D gene: TRBD1
CDR3 length: 15
CDR3 DNA: TGTGCCACCAGTGAATCAGGGGGCTCCAATCAGCCCCAGCATTTT
CDR3 protein: CATSESGGSNQPQHF

V gene: TRBV7-9
J gene: TRBJ1-6
clone size: .
D gene: TRBD1
CDR3 length: 15
CDR3 DNA: TGTGCCAGCAGCTTACGAGGGGGCTTATCTTCACCCCTCCACTTT
CDR3 protein: CASSLRGGLSSPLHF

V gene: TRBV6-6
J gene: TRBJ2-3
clone size: once
D gene: .
CDR3 length: 14
CDR3 DNA: TGTGCCAGCAAAAATGGGCGATTCACAGATACGCAGTATTTT
CDR3 protein: CASKNGRFTDTQYF

V gene: TRBV3-1/TRBV3-2
J gene: TRBJ2-1
clone size: .
D gene: .
CDR3 length: 15
CDR3 DNA: TGTGCCAGCAGCCAAGGCCAGGGGCGGTGGAATGAGCAGTTCTTC
CDR3 protein: CASSQGQGRWNEQFF

V gene: TRBV9
J gene: TRBJ1-1
clone size: .
D gene: .
CDR3 length: 14
CDR3 DNA: TGTGCCAGCAGCGTAGGTTCCGGGAACACTGAAGCTTTCTTT
CDR3 protein: CASSVGSGNTEAFF

V gene: TRBV5-1
J gene: TRBJ1-6
clone size: .
D gene: TRBD1
CDR3 length: 15
CDR3 DNA: TGCGCCAGCAGACTCGGGACAGCAGCTAATTCACCCCTCCACTTT
CDR3 protein: CASRLGTAANSPLHF

V gene: TRBV27
J gene: TRBJ2-1
clone size: .
D gene: .
CDR3 length: 16
CDR3 DNA: TGTGCCAGCAGTTTGCGCCCGGGGAGCTCCTACAATGAGCAGTTCTTC
CDR3 protein: CASSLRPGSSYNEQFF

V gene: TRBV12-3/TRBV12-4
J gene: TRBJ2-1
clone size: .
D gene: .
CDR3 length: 13
CDR3 DNA: TGTGCCAGCAGCCCTGGGGCAGAAAATGAGCAGTTCTTC
CDR3 protein: CASSPGAENEQFF

V gene: TRBV5-8
J gene: TRBJ1-2
clone size: .
D gene: .
CDR3 length: 15
CDR3 DNA: TGTGCCAGCAGCTACCGGGACAAGCTATACTATGGCTACACCTTC
CDR3 protein: CASSYRDKLYYGYTF

V gene: TRBV4-1
J gene: TRBJ1-3
clone size: .
D gene: .
CDR3 length: 17
CDR3 DNA: TGCGCCAGCAGCCAAGAAGGAAGCAGGGTGGCTGGAAACACCATATATTTT
CDR3 protein: CASSQEGSRVAGNTIYF

V gene: TRBV19
J gene: TRBJ1-6
clone size: .
D gene: .
CDR3 length: 17
CDR3 DNA: TGTGCCAGTAGTACCCACTCCCAGGGTGTCGGGCGTTCACCCCTCCACTTT
CDR3 protein: CASSTHSQGVGRSPLHF

V gene: TRBV11-2
J gene: TRBJ1-2
clone size: .
D gene: TRBD1
CDR3 length: 15
CDR3 DNA: TGTGCCAGCAGCGTGGACAGGGGGCCTTTCTATGGCTACACCTTC
CDR3 protein: CASSVDRGPFYGYTF

V gene: TRBV19
J gene: TRBJ1-1
clone size: .
D gene: .
CDR3 length: 11
CDR3 DNA: TGTGCCAGTAGTCTAAACACTGAAGCTTTCTTT
CDR3 protein: CASSLNTEAFF

V gene: TRBV7-8
J gene: TRBJ2-5
clone size: .
D gene: TRBD1
CDR3 length: 15
CDR3 DNA: TGTGCCAGCAGCGGTTTTGGACAGGGAGGAGAGACCCAGTACTTC
CDR3 protein: CASSGFGQGGETQYF

V gene: TRBV3-1/TRBV3-2
J gene: TRBJ1-6
clone size: once
D gene: TRBD1
CDR3 length: 16
CDR3 DNA: TGTGCCAGCAGCCAGGCCTCCGGGACAGGGGGTTCACCCCTCCACTTT
CDR3 protein: CASSQASGTGGSPLHF

V gene: TRBV5-1
J gene: TRBJ2-3
clone size: .
D gene: .
CDR3 length: 15
CDR3 DNA: TGCGCCAGCAGCTACCAGGGCTTCGCGGAAGATACGCAGTATTTT
CDR3 protein: CASSYQGFAEDTQYF

V gene: TRBV6-5
J gene: TRBJ2-1
clone size: .
D gene: TRBD2
CDR3 length: 16
CDR3 DNA: TGTGCCAGCAGTTACTTAGCGGGGGGAACATACAATGAGCAGTTCTTC
CDR3 protein: CASSYLAGGTYNEQFF

V gene: TRBV5-6
J gene: TRBJ1-1
clone size: .
D gene: .
CDR3 length: 14
CDR3 DNA: TGTGCCAGCAGCCCGAGTCACCTGAACACTGAAGCTTTCTTT
CDR3 protein: CASSPSHLNTEAFF

V gene: TRBV30
J gene: TRBJ1-1
clone size: .
D gene: .
CDR3 length: 12
CDR3 DNA: TGTGCCTGGACACAGGCGGACACTGAAGCTTTCTTT
CDR3 protein: CAWTQADTEAFF

V gene: TRBV25-1
J gene: TRBJ2-1
clone size: .
D gene: .
CDR3 length: 13
CDR3 DNA: TGTGCCAGCAGTGAAACAGGTGGAGGGGAGCAGTTCTTC
CDR3 protein: CASSETGGGEQFF

V gene: TRBV7-8
J gene: TRBJ1-1
clone size: .
D gene: .
CDR3 length: 14
CDR3 DNA: TGTGCCAGCAGCTTGTTAAGGACAAACACTGAAGCTTTCTTT
CDR3 protein: CASSLLRTNTEAFF

V gene: TRBV6-5
J gene: TRBJ2-3
clone size: once
D gene: TRBD2
CDR3 length: 14
CDR3 DNA: TGTGCCAGCACATCGGGGGGGGTTACAGATACGCAGTATTTT
CDR3 protein: CASTSGGVTDTQYF

V gene: TRBV5-1
J gene: TRBJ1-5
clone size: .
D gene: TRBD1
CDR3 length: 14
CDR3 DNA: TGCGCCAGCAGCCCGACAGGGTACGGCCAGCCCCAGCATTTT
CDR3 protein: CASSPTGYGQPQHF

V gene: TRBV11-2
J gene: TRBJ1-1
clone size: .
D gene: .
CDR3 length: 14
CDR3 DNA: TGTGCCAGCAGGCTAGTCCAAGGCGACACTGAAGCTTTCTTT
CDR3 protein: CASRLVQGDTEAFF

V gene: TRBV6-5
J gene: TRBJ1-1
clone size: .
D gene: TRBD1
CDR3 length: 12
CDR3 DNA: TGTGCCAGCTACGCCCGGGACAGAGAAGCTTTCTTT
CDR3 protein: CASYARDREAFF

V gene: TRBV7-2
J gene: TRBJ2-6
clone size: .
D gene: .
CDR3 length: 15
CDR3 DNA: TGTGCCAGCAGCTTACGGTCCTCTGGGGCCAACGTCCTGACTTTC
CDR3 protein: CASSLRSSGANVLTF

V gene: TRBV24-1
J gene: TRBJ2-1
clone size: .
D gene: .
CDR3 length: 13
CDR3 DNA: TGTGCCACCACTAGGGGGGGGAAGGATGAGCAGTTCTTC
CDR3 protein: CATTRGGKDEQFF

V gene: TRBV27
J gene: TRBJ2-3
clone size: .
D gene: TRBD2
CDR3 length: 14
CDR3 DNA: TGTGCCAGCAGACTAGCGGGTTTCACAGATACGCAGTATTTT
CDR3 protein: CASRLAGFTDTQYF

V gene: TRBV11-2
J gene: TRBJ2-5
clone size: once
D gene: .
CDR3 length: 15
CDR3 DNA: TGTGCCAGCAGCACGGGGGCTAGCGGACAAGAGACCCAGTACTTC
CDR3 protein: CASSTGASGQETQYF

V gene: TRBV19
J gene: TRBJ2-1
clone size: .
D gene: .
CDR3 length: 14
CDR3 DNA: TGTGCCAGTAGTATAGGCGGGGATTACAATGAGCAGTTCTTC
CDR3 protein: CASSIGGDYNEQFF

V gene: TRBV9
J gene: TRBJ2-2
clone size: .
D gene: TRBD2
CDR3 length: 13
CDR3 DNA: TGTGCCAGCAGCGCACAGACTAGCCGGGAGCTGTTTTTT
CDR3 protein: CASSAQTSRELFF

V gene: TRBV9
J gene: TRBJ2-3
clone size: .
D gene: .
CDR3 length: 17
CDR3 DNA: TGTGCCAGCAGCGTAGAGGGGCGGGGACGGGGCACAGATACGCAGTATTTT
CDR3 protein: CASSVEGRGRGTDTQYF

V gene: TRBV19
J gene: TRBJ2-1
clone size: .
D gene: TRBD2
CDR3 length: 15
CDR3 DNA: TGTGCCAGTAGCTTAAGCGGGGCCTCCTACAATGAGCAGTTCTTC
CDR3 protein: CASSLSGASYNEQFF

V gene: TRBV21-1
J gene: TRBJ1-2
clone size: once
D gene: .
CDR3 length: 13
CDR3 DNA: TGTGCCAGCACCCGGACAGGGGACTATGGCTACACCTTC
CDR3 protein: CASTRTGDYGYTF

V gene: TRBV18
J gene: TRBJ2-1
clone size: .
D gene: .
CDR3 length: 16
CDR3 DNA: TGTGCCAGCTCACCACAGAGCGTCTCTTCCTACAATGAGCAGTTCTTC
CDR3 protein: CASSPQSVSSYNEQFF

V gene: TRBV2
J gene: TRBJ2-3
clone size: .
D gene: .
CDR3 length: 14
CDR3 DNA: TGTGCCAGCAGTGAAACTAGCAGCACAGATACGCAGTATTTT
CDR3 protein: CASSETSSTDTQYF

V gene: TRBV3-1/TRBV3-2
J gene: TRBJ1-2
clone size: once
D gene: .
CDR3 length: 15
CDR3 DNA: TGTGCCAGCAGCCAAGAAGGATCAGGTCTCTATGGCTACACCTTC
CDR3 protein: CASSQEGSGLYGYTF

V gene: TRBV24-1
J gene: TRBJ2-3
clone size: .
D gene: TRBD2
CDR3 length: 17
CDR3 DNA: TGTGCCACCAGTGATTACCTAGCGGGGGGGCCGGGAGATACGCAGTATTTT
CDR3 protein: CATSDYLAGGPGDTQYF

V gene: TRBV14
J gene: TRBJ1-2
clone size: once
D gene: .
CDR3 length: 14
CDR3 DNA: TGTGCCAGCAGCCAAGGTCTGAGGTCTACTGGCTACACCTTC
CDR3 protein: CASSQGLRSTGYTF